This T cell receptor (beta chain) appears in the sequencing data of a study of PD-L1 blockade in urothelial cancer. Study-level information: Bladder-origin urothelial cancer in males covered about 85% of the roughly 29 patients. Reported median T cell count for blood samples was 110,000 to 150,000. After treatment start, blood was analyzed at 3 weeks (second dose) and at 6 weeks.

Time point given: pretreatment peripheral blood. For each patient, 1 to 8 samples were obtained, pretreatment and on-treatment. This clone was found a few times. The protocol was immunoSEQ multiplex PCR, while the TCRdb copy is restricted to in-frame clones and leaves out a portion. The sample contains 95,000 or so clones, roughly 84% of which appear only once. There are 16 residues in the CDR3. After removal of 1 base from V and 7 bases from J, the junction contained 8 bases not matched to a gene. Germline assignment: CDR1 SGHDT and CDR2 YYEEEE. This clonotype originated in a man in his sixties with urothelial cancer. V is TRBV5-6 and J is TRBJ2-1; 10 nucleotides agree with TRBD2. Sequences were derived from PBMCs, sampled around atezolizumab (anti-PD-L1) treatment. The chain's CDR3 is CASSLIRASGRNEQFF. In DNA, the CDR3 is TGTGCCAGCAGCTTGATTAGGGCTAGCGGGAGAAATGAGCAGTTCTTC. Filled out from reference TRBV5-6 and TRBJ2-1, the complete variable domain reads DAGVTQSPTHLIKTRGQQVTLRCSPKSGHDTVSWYQQALGQGPQFIFQYYEEEERQRGNFPDRFSGHQFPNYSSELNVNALLLGDSALYLCASSLIRASGRNEQFFGPGTRLTVL.